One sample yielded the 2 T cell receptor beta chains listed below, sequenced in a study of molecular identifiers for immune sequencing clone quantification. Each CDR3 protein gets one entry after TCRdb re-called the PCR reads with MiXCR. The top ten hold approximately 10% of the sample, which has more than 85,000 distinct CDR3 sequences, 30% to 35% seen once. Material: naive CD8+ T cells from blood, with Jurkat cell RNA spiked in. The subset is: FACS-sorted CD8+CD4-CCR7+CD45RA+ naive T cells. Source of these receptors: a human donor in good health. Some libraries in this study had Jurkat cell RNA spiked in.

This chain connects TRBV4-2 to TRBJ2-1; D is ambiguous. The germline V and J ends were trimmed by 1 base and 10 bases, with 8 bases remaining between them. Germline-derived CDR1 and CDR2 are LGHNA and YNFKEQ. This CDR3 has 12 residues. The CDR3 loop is CASSQGALEQFF. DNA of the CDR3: TGTGCCAGCAGCCAAGGGGCGTTAGAGCAGTTCTTC.

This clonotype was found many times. Here the CDR3 reads CASFPWGEGEQYF. The CDR3 region has the DNA TGTGCCAGCTTCCCCTGGGGAGAGGGGGAGCAGTACTTC. This chain uses TRBV28 with TRBJ2-7; either TRBD1 or TRBD2 may fit D (5 bases each). Deletions cut 8 bases from V and 7 bases from J, with 18 bases between. Per the germline V gene, CDR1 is MDHEN and CDR2 is SYDVKM. The CDR3 is 13 amino acids.